This T cell receptor (beta chain) was captured by sequencing in a study of shared clonotypes between healthy human individuals. Study details: Contributing individuals were two females and three males aged 18 to 49.

Splitting of each subset's genomic DNA was done evenly across several immunoSEQ plates. On sorted subsets, replicate PCRs used 200 to 250 ng DNA, or some 27,000 T cell genomes. The data were produced by immunoSEQ multiplex PCR, yet TCRdb's version contains in-frame clones alone and is incomplete. The sample shows around 1 million clones, over 75% of them seen only once. Findings and limits, study-wide: Rarefaction indicated that sorted-subset sequencing remained incomplete although depth was large.

Notes on this clone: Its antigen remains unknown.

The germline gives CDR1 MNHEY, CDR2 SMNVEV (reference sequence). Deletions cut 3 bases from V and 1 base from J, with 10 bases between. The CDR3 runs to 15 residues. The clonotype was recovered from a man younger than 35 in good health. What was sequenced was memory CD4+ T cells sorted from blood. Indicated subset: CD45RA-negative fraction. V is TRBV27 and J is TRBJ2-1; D is undetermined. The CDR3 sequence: CASSLGRQSYNEQFF. The CDR3 bases are TGTGCCAGCAGTTTGGGAAGGCAGTCCTACAATGAGCAGTTCTTC.